This T cell receptor (beta chain) was identified during a study of response to subunit inactivated influenza vaccine. Findings and caveats of the study: Authors suggested each seasonal flu vaccination may recruit only limited numbers of new T cells.

TCRdb recomputed calls from the RT-PCR reads with MiXCR, one row per CDR3 protein. The sample includes under 200,000 distinct CDR3 sequences, approximately 11% seen only once; the top ten take over 10%. This clonotype appeared many times. Its matching antigen is unknown. From germline, CDR1 is MGHDK and CDR2 SYGVNS. CDR3 length equals 14 residues. Trimming left V 6 bases short and J 1 base short, with 10 bases between. This sequence joins TRBV25-1 and TRBJ1-5, with D hard to call. Source: non-naive T cells sorted from PBMCs, taken about 6 weeks after vaccination. The receptor was derived from a man aged 45 to 65 who received an inactivated influenza vaccine. CDR3 residues: CASRADGSNQPQHF. The CDR3 DNA reads as TGTGCCAGCAGAGCTGACGGGAGCAATCAGCCCCAGCATTTT.